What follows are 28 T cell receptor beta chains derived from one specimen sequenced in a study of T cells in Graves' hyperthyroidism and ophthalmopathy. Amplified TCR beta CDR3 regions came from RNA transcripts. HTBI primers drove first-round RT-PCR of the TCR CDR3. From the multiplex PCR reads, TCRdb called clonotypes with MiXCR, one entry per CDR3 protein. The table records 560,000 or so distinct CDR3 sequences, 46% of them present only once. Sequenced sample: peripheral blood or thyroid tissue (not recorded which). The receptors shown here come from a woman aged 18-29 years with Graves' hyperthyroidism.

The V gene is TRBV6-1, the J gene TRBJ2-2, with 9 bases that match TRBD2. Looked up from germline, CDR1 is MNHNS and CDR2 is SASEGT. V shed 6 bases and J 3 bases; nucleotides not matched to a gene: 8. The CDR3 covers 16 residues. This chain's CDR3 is CASSGVAGVDTGELFF. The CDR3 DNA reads TGTGCCAGCAGCGGGGTAGCGGGAGTTGACACCGGGGAGCTGTTTTTT.

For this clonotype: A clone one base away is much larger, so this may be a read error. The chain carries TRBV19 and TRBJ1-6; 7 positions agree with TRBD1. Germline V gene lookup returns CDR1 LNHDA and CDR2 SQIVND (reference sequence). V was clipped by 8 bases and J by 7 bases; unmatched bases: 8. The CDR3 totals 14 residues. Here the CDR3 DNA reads TGTGCCAGTTGTCCGGACAGGAGAAATTCACCCCTCCACTTT. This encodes CASCPDRRNSPLHF. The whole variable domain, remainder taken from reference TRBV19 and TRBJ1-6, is DGGITQSPKYLFRKEGQNVTLSCEQNLNHDAMYWYRQDPGQGLRLIYYSQIVNDFQKGDIAEGYSVSREKKESFPLTVTSAQKNPTAFYLCASCPDRRNSPLHFGNGTRLTVT.

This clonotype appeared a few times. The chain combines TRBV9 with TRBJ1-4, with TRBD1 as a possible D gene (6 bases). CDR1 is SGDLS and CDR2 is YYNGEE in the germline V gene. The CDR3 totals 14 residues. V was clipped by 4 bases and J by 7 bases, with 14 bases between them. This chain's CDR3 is CASSQGHAVEKLFF. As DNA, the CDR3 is TGTGCCAGCAGCCAGGGACACGCCGTTGAAAAACTGTTTTTT.

The CDR3 region has the DNA TGTGCCAGCAGTTACTCCGACAGGGGCAGCTACACCTTC. Encoded protein: CASSYSDRGSYTF. V gene TRBV6-2 or TRBV6-3 combines with J gene TRBJ1-2; TRBD1 agrees at 8 bases. Trimming at V came to 0 bases and at J to 9 bases, leaving 3 bases not matched to a gene. CDR1 is MNHEY, CDR2 SVGEGT, per germline. The CDR3 totals 13 residues.

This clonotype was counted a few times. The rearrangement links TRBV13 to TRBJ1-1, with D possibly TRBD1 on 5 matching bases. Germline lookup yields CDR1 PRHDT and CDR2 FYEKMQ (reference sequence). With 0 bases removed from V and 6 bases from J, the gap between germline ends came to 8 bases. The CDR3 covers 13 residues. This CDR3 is CASSLGRRAEAFF. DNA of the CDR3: TGTGCCAGCAGCTTAGGCCGCAGGGCTGAAGCTTTCTTT.

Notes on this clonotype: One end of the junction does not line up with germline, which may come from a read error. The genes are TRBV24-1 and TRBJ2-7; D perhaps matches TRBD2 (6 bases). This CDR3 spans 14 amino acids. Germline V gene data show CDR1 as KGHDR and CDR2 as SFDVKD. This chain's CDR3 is CATSDWDSAGAPFF. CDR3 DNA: TGTGCCACCAGTGATTGGGACTCCGCAGGCGCGCCGTTCTTC.

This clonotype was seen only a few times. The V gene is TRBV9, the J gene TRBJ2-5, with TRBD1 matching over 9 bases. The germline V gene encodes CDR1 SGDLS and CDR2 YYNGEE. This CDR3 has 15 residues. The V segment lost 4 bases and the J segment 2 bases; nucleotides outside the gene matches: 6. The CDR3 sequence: CASSFTTGGQETQYF. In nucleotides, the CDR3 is TGTGCCAGCAGCTTTACGACAGGGGGACAAGAGACCCAGTACTTC.

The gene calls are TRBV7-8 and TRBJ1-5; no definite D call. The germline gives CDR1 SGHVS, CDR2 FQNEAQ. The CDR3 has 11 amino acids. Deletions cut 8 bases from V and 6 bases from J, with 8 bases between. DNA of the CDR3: TGTGCCAGCCAGGCGGGTCAGCCCCAGCATTTT. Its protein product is CASQAGQPQHF. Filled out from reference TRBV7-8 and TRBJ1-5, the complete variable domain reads GAGVSQSPRYKVAKRGQDVALRCDPISGHVSLFWYQQALGQGPEFLTYFQNEAQLDKSGLPSDRFFAERPEGSVSTLKIQRTQQEDSAVYLCASQAGQPQHFGDGTRLSIL.

As DNA, the CDR3 is TGTGCCAGCAGTGTAACCCTGGGGTTAGGGGAGACCCAGCATTTT. Its translation is CASSVTLGLGETQHF. V gene TRBV2 combines with J gene TRBJ1-5; TRBD1 is a possible D gene (5 bases). This CDR3 is 15 amino acids long. V lost 4 bases and J lost 11, with 21 bases in between. Germline-derived CDR1 and CDR2 are SNHLY and FYNNEI.

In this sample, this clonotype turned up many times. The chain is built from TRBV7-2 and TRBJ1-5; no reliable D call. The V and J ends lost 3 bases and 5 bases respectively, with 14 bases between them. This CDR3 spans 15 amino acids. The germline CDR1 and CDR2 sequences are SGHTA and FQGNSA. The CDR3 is CASSFGGSSDQPQHF. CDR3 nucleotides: TGTGCCAGCAGCTTCGGAGGGAGCTCCGATCAGCCCCAGCATTTT.

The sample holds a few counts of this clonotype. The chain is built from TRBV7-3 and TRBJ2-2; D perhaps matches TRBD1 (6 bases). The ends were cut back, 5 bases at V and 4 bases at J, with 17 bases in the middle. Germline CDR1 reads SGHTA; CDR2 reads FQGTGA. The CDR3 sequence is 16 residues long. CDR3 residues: CASSETGHITTGELFF. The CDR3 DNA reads TGTGCCAGCAGCGAAACGGGACATATTACCACCGGGGAGCTGTTTTTT. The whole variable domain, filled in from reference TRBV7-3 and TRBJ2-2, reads GAGVSQTPSNKVTEKGKYVELRCDPISGHTALYWYRQSLGQGPEFLIYFQGTGAADDSGLPNDRFFAVRPEGSVSTLKIQRTERGDSAVYLCASSETGHITTGELFFGEGSRLTVL.

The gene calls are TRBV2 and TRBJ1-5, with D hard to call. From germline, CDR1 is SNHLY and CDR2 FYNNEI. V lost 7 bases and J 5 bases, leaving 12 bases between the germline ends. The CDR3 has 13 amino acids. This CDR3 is CASNSREDQPQHF. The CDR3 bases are TGTGCCAGCAACTCGAGGGAGGATCAGCCCCAGCATTTT.

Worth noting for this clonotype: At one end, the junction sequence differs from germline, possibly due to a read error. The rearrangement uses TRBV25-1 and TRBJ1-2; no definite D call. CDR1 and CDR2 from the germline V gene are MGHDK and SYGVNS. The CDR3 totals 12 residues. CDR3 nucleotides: TGTGCCAGCAGTGAACCTAAGTATGGCTACACCTTC. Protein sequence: CASSEPKYGYTF.

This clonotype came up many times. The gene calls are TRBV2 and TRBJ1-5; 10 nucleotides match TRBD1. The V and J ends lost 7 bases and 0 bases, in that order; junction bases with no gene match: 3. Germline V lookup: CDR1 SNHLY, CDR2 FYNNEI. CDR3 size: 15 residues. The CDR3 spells CASKDRGISNQPQHF. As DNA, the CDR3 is TGTGCCAGCAAGGACAGGGGGATTAGCAATCAGCCCCAGCATTTT.

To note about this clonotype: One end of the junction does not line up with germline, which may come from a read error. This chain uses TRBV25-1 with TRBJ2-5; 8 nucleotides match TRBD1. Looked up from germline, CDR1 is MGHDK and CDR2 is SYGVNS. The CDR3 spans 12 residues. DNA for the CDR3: TGTGCCAGCGGTGACAGGGGAGCGACCCAGTACTTC. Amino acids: CASGDRGATQYF.

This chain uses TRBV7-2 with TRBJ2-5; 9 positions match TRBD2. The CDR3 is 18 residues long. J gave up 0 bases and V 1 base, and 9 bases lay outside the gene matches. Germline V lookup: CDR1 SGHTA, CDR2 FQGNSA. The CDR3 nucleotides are TGTGCCAGCAGCTTAGGGGTAGGGGCTAGCGGGGACCAAGAGACCCAGTACTTC. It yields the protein CASSLGVGASGDQETQYF.

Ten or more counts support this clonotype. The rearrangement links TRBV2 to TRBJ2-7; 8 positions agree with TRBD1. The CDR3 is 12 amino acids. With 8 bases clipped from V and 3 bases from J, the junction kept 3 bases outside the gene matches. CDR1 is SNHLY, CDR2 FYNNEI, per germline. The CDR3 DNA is TGTGCCAGCCGCGGACAGGGCTACGAGCAGTACTTC. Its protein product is CASRGQGYEQYF.

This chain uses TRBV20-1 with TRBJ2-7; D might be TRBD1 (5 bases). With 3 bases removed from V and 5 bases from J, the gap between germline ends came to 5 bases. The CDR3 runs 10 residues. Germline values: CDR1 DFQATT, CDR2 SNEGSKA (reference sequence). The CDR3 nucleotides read TGCAGTGCTAGGGACAACGAGCAGTACTTC. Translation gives CSARDNEQYF.

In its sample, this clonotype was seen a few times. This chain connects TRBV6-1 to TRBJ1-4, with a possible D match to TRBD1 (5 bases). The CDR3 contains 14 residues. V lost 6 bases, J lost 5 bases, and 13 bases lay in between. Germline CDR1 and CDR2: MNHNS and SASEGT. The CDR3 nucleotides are TGTGCCAGCAGAAAGACAGATCGGAATGAAAAACTGTTTTTT. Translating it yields CASRKTDRNEKLFF.

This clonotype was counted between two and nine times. In nucleotides, the CDR3 is TGCGCCAGCAGCTTGGACAGCTCAAACACCATATATTTT. Encoded protein: CASSLDSSNTIYF. The chain has TRBV5-1 and TRBJ1-3; D uncertain. The germline V gene has CDR1 SGHRS and CDR2 YFSETQ. CDR3 length: 13 amino acids. V dropped 0 bases and J dropped 6 bases, with 7 bases sitting between them. The whole variable domain, remainder taken from reference TRBV5-1 and TRBJ1-3, is KAGVTQTPRYLIKTRGQQVTLSCSPISGHRSVSWYQQTPGQGLQFLFEYFSETQRNKGNFPGRFSGRQFSNSRSEMNVSTLELGDSALYLCASSLDSSNTIYFGEGSWLTVV.

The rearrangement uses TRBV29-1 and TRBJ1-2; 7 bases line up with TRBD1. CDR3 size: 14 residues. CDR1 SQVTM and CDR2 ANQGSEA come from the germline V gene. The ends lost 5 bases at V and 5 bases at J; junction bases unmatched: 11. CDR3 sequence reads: CSVTFRDSTYGYTF. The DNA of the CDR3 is TGCAGCGTTACGTTCCGGGACAGTACATATGGCTACACCTTC.

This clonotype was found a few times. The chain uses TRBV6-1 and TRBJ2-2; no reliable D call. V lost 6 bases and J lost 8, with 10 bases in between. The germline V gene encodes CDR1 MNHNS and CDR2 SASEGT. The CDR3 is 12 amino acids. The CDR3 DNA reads TGTGCCAGCAGCTCCCGGCAGGGGGAGCTGTTTTTT. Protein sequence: CASSSRQGELFF.

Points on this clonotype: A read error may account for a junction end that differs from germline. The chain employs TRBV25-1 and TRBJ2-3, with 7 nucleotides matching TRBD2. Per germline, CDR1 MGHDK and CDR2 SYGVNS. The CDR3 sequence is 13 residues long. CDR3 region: CASSGRGTDTQYF. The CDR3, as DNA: TGCGCCAGCAGTGGGAGGGGAACAGATACGCAGTATTTT.

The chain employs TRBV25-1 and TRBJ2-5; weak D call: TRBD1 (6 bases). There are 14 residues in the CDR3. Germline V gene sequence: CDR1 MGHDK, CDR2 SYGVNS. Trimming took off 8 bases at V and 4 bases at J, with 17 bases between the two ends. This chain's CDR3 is CASVTQQGGETQYF. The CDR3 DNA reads TGTGCCAGCGTTACACAACAGGGTGGAGAGACCCAGTACTTC.

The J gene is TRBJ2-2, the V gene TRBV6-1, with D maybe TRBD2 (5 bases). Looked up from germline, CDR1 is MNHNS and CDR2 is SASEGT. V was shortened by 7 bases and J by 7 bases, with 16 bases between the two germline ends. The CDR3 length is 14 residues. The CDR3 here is CASNNRGTGGELFF. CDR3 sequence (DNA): TGTGCCAGCAACAACCGGGGAACCGGCGGGGAGCTGTTTTTT.

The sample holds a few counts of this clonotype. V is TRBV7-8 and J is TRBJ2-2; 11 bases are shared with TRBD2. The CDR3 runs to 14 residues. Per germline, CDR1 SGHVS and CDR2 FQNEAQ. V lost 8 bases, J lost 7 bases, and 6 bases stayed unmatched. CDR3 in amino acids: CASRSGRARGELFF. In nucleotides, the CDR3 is TGTGCCAGCCGTAGCGGGAGGGCCCGCGGGGAGCTGTTTTTT.

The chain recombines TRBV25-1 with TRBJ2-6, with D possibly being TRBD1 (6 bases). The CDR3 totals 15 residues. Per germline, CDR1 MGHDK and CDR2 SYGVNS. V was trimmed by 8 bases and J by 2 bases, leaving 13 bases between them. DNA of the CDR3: TGTGCCAGCGGGGGCCAGGGGACTGGGGCCAACGTCCTGACTTTC. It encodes CASGGQGTGANVLTF.

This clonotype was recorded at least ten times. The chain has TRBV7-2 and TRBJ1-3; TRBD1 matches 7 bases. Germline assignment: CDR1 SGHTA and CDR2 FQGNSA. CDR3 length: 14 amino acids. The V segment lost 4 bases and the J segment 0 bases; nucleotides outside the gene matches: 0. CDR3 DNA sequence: TGTGCCAGCAGCTGGGACAGCTCTGGAAACACCATATATTTT. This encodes CASSWDSSGNTIYF.